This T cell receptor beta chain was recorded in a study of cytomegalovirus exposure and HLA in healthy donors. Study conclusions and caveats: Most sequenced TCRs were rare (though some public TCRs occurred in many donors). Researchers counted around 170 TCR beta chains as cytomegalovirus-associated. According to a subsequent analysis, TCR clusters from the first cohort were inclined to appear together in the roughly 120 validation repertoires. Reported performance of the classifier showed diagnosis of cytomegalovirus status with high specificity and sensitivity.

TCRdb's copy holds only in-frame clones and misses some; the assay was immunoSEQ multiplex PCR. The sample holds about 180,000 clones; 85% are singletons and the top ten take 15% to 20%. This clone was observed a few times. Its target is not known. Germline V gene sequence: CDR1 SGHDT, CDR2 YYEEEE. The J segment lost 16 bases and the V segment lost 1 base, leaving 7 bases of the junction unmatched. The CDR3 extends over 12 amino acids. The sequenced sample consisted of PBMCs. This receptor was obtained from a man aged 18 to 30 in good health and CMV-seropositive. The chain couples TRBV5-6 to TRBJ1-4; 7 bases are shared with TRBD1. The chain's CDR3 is CASSLTGVREFF. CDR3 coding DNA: TGTGCCAGCAGCTTGACAGGGGTTCGTGAGTTTTTT.